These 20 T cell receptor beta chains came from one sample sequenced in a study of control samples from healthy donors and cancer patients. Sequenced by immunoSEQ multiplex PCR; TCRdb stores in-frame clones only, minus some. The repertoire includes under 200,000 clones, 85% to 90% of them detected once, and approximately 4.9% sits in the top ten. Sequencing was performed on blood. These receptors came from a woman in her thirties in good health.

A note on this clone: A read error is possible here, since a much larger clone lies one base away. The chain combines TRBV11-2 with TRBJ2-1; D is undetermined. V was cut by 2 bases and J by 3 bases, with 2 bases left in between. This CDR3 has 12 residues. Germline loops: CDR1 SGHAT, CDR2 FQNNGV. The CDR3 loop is CASSLNYNEQFF. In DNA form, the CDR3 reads TGTGCCAGCAGCTTAAACTACAATGAGCAGTTCTTC.

CDR3 bases: TGTGCCAGCAGCCTTAGCCCAGGGGACATTCAGTACTTC. Residues: CASSLSPGDIQYF. The chain has TRBV11-2 and TRBJ2-4, with D tentatively TRBD1 (6 bases). Trimming shortened V by 5 bases and J by 8 bases, and 13 bases separated the two germline ends. The CDR3 loop spans 13 amino acids. The V gene's germline CDR1 is SGHAT and CDR2 FQNNGV.

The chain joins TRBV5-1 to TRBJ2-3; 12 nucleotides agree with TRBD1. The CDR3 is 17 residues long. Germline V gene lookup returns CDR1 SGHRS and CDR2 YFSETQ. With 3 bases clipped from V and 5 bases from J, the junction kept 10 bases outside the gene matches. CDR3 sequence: CASSSSRDRGRGDTQYF. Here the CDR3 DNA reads TGCGCCAGCAGCTCTAGCCGGGACAGGGGGCGAGGAGATACGCAGTATTTT.

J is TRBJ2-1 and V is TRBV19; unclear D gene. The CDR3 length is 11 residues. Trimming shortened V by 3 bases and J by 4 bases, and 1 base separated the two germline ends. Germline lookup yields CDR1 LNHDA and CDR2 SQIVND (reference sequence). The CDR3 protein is CASSIYNEQFF. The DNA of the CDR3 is TGTGCCAGTAGTATTTACAATGAGCAGTTCTTC.

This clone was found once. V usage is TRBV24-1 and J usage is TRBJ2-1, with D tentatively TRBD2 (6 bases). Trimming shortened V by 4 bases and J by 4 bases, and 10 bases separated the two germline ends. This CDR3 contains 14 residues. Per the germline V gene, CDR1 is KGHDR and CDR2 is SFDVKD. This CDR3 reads CATSEQEGYNEQFF. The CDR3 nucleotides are TGTGCCACCAGTGAACAGGAGGGGTACAATGAGCAGTTCTTC.

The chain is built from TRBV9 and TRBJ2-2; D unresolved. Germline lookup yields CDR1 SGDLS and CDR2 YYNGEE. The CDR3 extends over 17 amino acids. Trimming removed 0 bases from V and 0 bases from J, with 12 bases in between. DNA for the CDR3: TGTGCCAGCAGCGTAGATCTGAGGTCGGCGAACACCGGGGAGCTGTTTTTT. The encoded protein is CASSVDLRSANTGELFF.

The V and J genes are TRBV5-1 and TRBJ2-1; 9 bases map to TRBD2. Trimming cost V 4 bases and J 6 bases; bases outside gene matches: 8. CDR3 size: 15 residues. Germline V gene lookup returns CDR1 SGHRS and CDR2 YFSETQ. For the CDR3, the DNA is TGCGCCAGCAGCGGGACCGGGACTAGCTTCAATGAGCAGTTCTTC. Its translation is CASSGTGTSFNEQFF.

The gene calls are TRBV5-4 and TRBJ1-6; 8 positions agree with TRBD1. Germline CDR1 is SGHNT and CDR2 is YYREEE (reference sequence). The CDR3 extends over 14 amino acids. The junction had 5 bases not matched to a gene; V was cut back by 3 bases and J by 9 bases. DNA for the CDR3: TGTGCCAGCAGCTCGTGGACAGGGAGTTCACCCCTCCACTTT. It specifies CASSSWTGSSPLHF.

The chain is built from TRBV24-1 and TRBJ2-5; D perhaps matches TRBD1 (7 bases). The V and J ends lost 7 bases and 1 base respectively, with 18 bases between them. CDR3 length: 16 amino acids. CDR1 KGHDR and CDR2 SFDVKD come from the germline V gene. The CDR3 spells CATSQGGEKSQETQYF. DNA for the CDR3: TGTGCCACCAGCCAGGGGGGTGAGAAAAGCCAAGAGACCCAGTACTTC.

The CDR3 sequence is CASSSGQDRPHGYTF. In nucleotides, the CDR3 is TGCGCCAGCAGCAGTGGACAGGATCGTCCCCATGGCTACACCTTC. The chain has TRBV5-1 and TRBJ1-2; the match to TRBD1 covers 7 bases. The CDR3 runs to 15 residues. Germline V gene data show CDR1 as SGHRS and CDR2 as YFSETQ. V gave up 4 bases and J gave up 6 bases; unmatched junction bases: 12.

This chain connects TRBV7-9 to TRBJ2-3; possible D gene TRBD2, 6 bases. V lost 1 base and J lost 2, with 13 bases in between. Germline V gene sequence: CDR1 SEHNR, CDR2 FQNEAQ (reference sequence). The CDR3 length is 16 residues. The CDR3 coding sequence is TGTGCCAGCAGCTTAGGTGATAGCGGAGTCACAGATACGCAGTATTTT. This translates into CASSLGDSGVTDTQYF.

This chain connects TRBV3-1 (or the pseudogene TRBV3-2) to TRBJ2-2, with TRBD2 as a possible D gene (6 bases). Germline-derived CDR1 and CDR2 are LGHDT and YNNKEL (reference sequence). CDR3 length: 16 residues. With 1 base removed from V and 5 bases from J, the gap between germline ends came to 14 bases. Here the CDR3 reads CASSQVPGAGTGELFF. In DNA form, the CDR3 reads TGTGCCAGCAGCCAAGTCCCCGGGGCGGGGACCGGGGAGCTGTTTTTT.

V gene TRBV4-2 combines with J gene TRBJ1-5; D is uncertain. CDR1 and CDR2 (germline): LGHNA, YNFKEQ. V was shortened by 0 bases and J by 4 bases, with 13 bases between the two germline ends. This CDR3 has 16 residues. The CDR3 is CASSQDPRNPNQPQHF. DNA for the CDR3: TGTGCCAGCAGCCAAGATCCCCGGAACCCAAATCAGCCCCAGCATTTT.

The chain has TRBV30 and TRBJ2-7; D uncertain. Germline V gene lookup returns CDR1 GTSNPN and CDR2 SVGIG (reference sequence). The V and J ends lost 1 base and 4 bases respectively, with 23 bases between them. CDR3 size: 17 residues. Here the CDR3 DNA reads TGTGCCTGGAGTGCCGCCCCTTATACAGTTCAACCATACGAGCAGTACGTC. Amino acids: CAWSAAPYTVQPYEQYV.

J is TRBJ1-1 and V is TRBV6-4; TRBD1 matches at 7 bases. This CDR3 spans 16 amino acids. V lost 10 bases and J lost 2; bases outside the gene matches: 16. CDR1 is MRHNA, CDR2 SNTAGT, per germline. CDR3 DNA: TGTGCCACCTCTCCCTCCTCTCAGGGGGGAAACACTGAAGCTTTCTTT. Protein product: CATSPSSQGGNTEAFF.

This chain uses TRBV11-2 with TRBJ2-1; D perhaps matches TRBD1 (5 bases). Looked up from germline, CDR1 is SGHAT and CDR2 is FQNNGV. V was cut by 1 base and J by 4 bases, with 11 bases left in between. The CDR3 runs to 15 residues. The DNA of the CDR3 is TGTGCCAGCAGCTTAGGTCCAGGGCGGTACAATGAGCAGTTCTTC. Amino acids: CASSLGPGRYNEQFF.

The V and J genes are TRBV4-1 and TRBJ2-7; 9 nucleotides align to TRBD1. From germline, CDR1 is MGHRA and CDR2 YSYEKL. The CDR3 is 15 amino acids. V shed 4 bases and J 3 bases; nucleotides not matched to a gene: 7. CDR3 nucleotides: TGCGCCAGCAGCCGGGGACAGGGAGATGTCTACGAGCAGTACTTC. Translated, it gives CASSRGQGDVYEQYF.

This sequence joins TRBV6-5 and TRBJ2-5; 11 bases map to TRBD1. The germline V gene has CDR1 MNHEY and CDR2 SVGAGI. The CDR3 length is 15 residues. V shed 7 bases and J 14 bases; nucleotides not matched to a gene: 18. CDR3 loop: CASTRTIGTGGFFYF. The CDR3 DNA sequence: TGTGCCAGCACACGGACCATCGGGACAGGGGGATTTTTCTACTTC.

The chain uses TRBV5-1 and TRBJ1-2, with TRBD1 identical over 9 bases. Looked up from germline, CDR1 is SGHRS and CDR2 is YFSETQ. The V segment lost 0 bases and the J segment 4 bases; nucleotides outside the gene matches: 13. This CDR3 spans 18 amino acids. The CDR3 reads CASSLARGLGQGGYGYTF. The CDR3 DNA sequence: TGCGCCAGCAGCTTGGCCAGGGGGTTGGGACAGGGAGGCTATGGCTACACCTTC.

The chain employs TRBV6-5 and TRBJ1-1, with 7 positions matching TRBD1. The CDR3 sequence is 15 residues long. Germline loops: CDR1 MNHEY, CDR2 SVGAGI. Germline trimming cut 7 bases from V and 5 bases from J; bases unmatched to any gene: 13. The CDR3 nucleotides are TGTGCCAGCATAGAGGTCGGTAGGGGGCGAACTGAAGCTTTCTTT. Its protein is CASIEVGRGRTEAFF.